These 29 T cell receptor beta chains originate from one sample sequenced in a study of blood T cells in healthy people across ages. Combining a sample-barcoded 5' primer with a J-beta primer mix, a second PCR ran for about 7 to 12 cycles. TCRdb ran MiXCR on the 5' RACE reads and lists one entry per CDR3 protein. The repertoire holds about 930,000 distinct CDR3 sequences, with 25% to 35% as singletons. This same sample was also taken into another study, of T cells of mothers and their children.

The sample taken for sequencing was blood. The receptors were gathered from a woman in her 40s in good health.

This clonotype appeared a few times. The J gene is TRBJ2-1, the V gene TRBV20-1; weak D call: TRBD2 (6 bases). The CDR3 is 16 residues long. The V gene's germline CDR1 is DFQATT and CDR2 SNEGSKA (reference sequence). V gave up 0 bases and J gave up 3 bases, with 15 bases separating them. The CDR3: CSARDFGTPIYNEQFF. CDR3 bases: TGCAGTGCTAGAGATTTCGGGACTCCCATCTACAATGAGCAGTTCTTC.

At least ten counts were recorded for this clonotype. The rearrangement uses TRBV28 and TRBJ2-1; D is perhaps TRBD2 (5 bases). Germline-derived CDR1 and CDR2 are MDHEN and SYDVKM. V lost 2 bases, J lost 8 bases, and 13 bases lay in between. This CDR3 comprises 14 residues. DNA of the CDR3: TGTGCCAGCAGTTTACCGGACTTCTCATATGAGCAGTTCTTC. It specifies CASSLPDFSYEQFF.

With regard to this clonotype: A read error may account for a junction end that differs from germline. The chain couples TRBV9 to TRBJ2-5; 13 nucleotides agree with TRBD2. CDR3 size: 16 residues. The germline V gene encodes CDR1 SGDLS and CDR2 YYNGEE. The CDR3 protein is CASSVGTSGGQGTQYF. For the CDR3, the DNA is TGTGCCAGCAGCGTAGGGACTAGCGGGGGCCAAGGGACCCAGTACTTC. Supplemented by reference TRBV9 and TRBJ2-5, the full variable domain reads DSGVTQTPKHLITATGQRVTLRCSPRSGDLSVYWYQQSLDQGLQFLIQYYNGEERAKGNILERFSAQQFPDLHSELNLSSLELGDSALYFCASSVGTSGGQGTQYFGPGTRLLVL.

The J gene is TRBJ1-4, the V gene TRBV4-3; 7 bases map to TRBD1. The CDR3 has 15 amino acids. J lost 8 bases, V lost 4 bases, and 10 bases had no gene match. The germline CDR1 and CDR2 sequences are LGHNA and YSLEER. CDR3 nucleotide sequence: TGCGCCAGCAGCCGCTCCCGGGACAGTTACGAAAAACTGTTTTTT. This translates into CASSRSRDSYEKLFF.

This chain links TRBV20-1 with TRBJ2-4; 9 nucleotides align to TRBD2. CDR1 is DFQATT and CDR2 is SNEGSKA in the germline V gene (reference sequence). This CDR3 contains 13 residues. V shed 2 bases, J shed 8 bases, and the junction held 4 bases outside the gene matches. The CDR3 sequence: CSARQAGGDIQYF. CDR3 DNA: TGCAGTGCTAGACAAGCGGGGGGCGACATTCAGTACTTC.

The chain carries TRBV20-1 and TRBJ2-1, with D possibly TRBD1 on 6 matching bases. The CDR3 extends over 14 amino acids. Germline V gene lookup returns CDR1 DFQATT and CDR2 SNEGSKA (reference sequence). V was shortened by 7 bases and J by 3 bases, with 16 bases between the two germline ends. The CDR3 DNA sequence: TGCAGTGGGCAACAGGGTCCCCTCTACAATGAGCAGTTCTTC. Amino acid sequence: CSGQQGPLYNEQFF.

This clonotype was seen only a few times. The chain combines TRBV29-1 with TRBJ1-2, with 7 nucleotides matching TRBD1. V shed 1 base and J 7 bases; nucleotides not matched to a gene: 9. Germline V gene data show CDR1 as SQVTM and CDR2 as ANQGSEA. This CDR3 has 14 amino acids. For the CDR3, the DNA is TGCAGCGTTGAAGGACAGGGCGTTTATGGTGGCTACACCTTC. Residues: CSVEGQGVYGGYTF. The variable domain in full, with the rest retrieved from reference TRBV29-1 and TRBJ1-2, is SAVISQKPSRDICQRGTSLTIQCQVDSQVTMMFWYRQQPGQSLTLIATANQGSEATYESGFVIDKFPISRPNLTFSTLTVSNMSPEDSSIYLCSVEGQGVYGGYTFGSGTRLTVV.

This clonotype has ten or more counts. This chain links TRBV6-5 with TRBJ2-1; D might be TRBD2 (5 bases). The CDR3 is made up of 14 amino acids. V lost 2 bases and J 7 bases, leaving 12 bases between the germline ends. The germline CDR1 and CDR2 sequences are MNHEY and SVGAGI. CDR3 residues: CASSYGAGANEQFF. For the CDR3, the DNA is TGTGCCAGCAGTTACGGTGCGGGCGCGAATGAGCAGTTCTTC.

This clonotype was recorded many times. The chain combines TRBV27 with TRBJ2-5, with a tentative D call TRBD2 (7 bases). The CDR3 spans 15 residues. The V end was cut by 8 bases, the J end by 4 bases, with 20 bases between. The germline CDR1 and CDR2 sequences are MNHEY and SMNVEV (reference sequence). Written as DNA, the CDR3 is TGTGCCAGCCCCTTTGGGGGGGGGGCCGGAGAGACCCAGTACTTC. This codes for CASPFGGGAGETQYF.

Many counts were recorded for this clonotype. The chain links TRBV7-2 to TRBJ2-5; D is uncertain. Germline V lookup: CDR1 SGHTA, CDR2 FQGNSA. The ends were cut back, 5 bases at V and 0 bases at J, with 13 bases in the middle. The CDR3 loop spans 15 amino acids. CDR3 in DNA: TGTGCCAGCAGCCCCCGGCCGACGTACCAAGAGACCCAGTACTTC. Translating it yields CASSPRPTYQETQYF. Based on the CDR3 plus reference TRBV7-2 and TRBJ2-5, the full variable domain is GAGVSQSPSNKVTEKGKDVELRCDPISGHTALYWYRQSLGQGLEFLIYFQGNSAPDKSGLPSDRFSAERTGGSVSTLTIQRTQQEDSAVYLCASSPRPTYQETQYFGPGTRLLVL.

The chain couples TRBV9 to TRBJ1-5; perhaps TRBD1 as D (5 bases). Trimming cost V 3 bases and J 6 bases, with 10 bases left between them. Germline V gives CDR1 SGDLS, CDR2 YYNGEE. CDR3 length: 13 residues. The CDR3 sequence: CASSGRVVQPQHF. In DNA form, the CDR3 reads TGTGCCAGCAGCGGCAGGGTTGTTCAGCCCCAGCATTTT.

This clonotype occurred many times. The chain couples TRBV20-1 to TRBJ2-7; D may be TRBD1 (5 bases). The CDR3 has 14 residues. Germline loops: CDR1 DFQATT, CDR2 SNEGSKA (reference sequence). V lost 6 bases to trimming and J lost 3 bases, with 18 bases between them. CDR3 loop: CSARVFGADYEQYF. The CDR3 nucleotides read TGCAGTGCCAGGGTTTTTGGGGCGGACTACGAGCAGTACTTC.

This clonotype was observed a few times. The chain has TRBV7-9 and TRBJ1-5; D remains ambiguous. This CDR3 region has 14 residues. V lost 5 bases, J lost 9 bases, and 17 bases lay in between. CDR1 and CDR2 (germline): SEHNR, FQNEAQ (reference sequence). CDR3 residues: CASSPFHVQGPQHF. CDR3 DNA sequence: TGTGCCAGCAGCCCCTTTCATGTGCAAGGGCCCCAGCATTTT.

The chain has TRBV5-1 and TRBJ2-1; D is ambiguous. Trimming removed 0 bases at V and 3 bases at J, with 7 bases between. This CDR3 has 14 residues. Germline CDR1 and CDR2: SGHRS and YFSETQ. The CDR3 DNA sequence: TGCGCCAGCAGCTTGGTAACTGGCTACAATGAGCAGTTCTTC. This gives the protein CASSLVTGYNEQFF.

The chain joins TRBV27 to TRBJ1-2; 7 bases fit TRBD1. This CDR3 contains 14 residues. Germline V CDR1 and CDR2: MNHEY, SMNVEV (reference sequence). V was pared by 0 bases and J by 4 bases, with 2 bases of the junction left unmatched. CDR3 in DNA: TGTGCCAGCAGTTTATCGGGACAGCCCTATGGCTACACCTTC. This gives the protein CASSLSGQPYGYTF.

This clonotype was seen a handful of times. A junction boundary mismatches the germline segment, possibly from a read error. This sequence joins TRBV2 and TRBJ1-2; the D gene is possibly TRBD1 (6 bases). Per the germline V gene, CDR1 is SNHLY and CDR2 is FYNNEI. This CDR3 has 13 amino acids. The chain's CDR3 is CASSEQGIYGNTF. In DNA form, the CDR3 reads TGTGCCAGCAGTGAACAGGGGATTTATGGCAACACCTTC.

The V and J genes are TRBV9 and TRBJ2-1; 7 bases are a match to TRBD2. This CDR3 has 16 residues. The junction had 7 bases not matched to a gene; V was cut back by 0 bases and J by 4 bases. The germline V gene has CDR1 SGDLS and CDR2 YYNGEE. The CDR3 protein is CASSVDGAGVYNEQFF. In DNA form, the CDR3 reads TGTGCCAGCAGCGTAGACGGGGCGGGGGTTTACAATGAGCAGTTCTTC.

This clonotype was detected a few times. At one of its ends the junction is not consistent with the germline gene, which may arise from a read error. The rearrangement uses TRBV7-9 and TRBJ2-3, with D possibly TRBD2 on 6 matching bases. Germline-derived CDR1 and CDR2 are SEHNR and FQNEAQ (reference sequence). The CDR3 has 13 residues. The CDR3 protein is CASSPGLLNTRYF. CDR3 sequence (DNA): TGTGCCAGCAGCCCGGGACTCCTGAATACGCGGTATTTT.

This clonotype came up a few times. The J gene is TRBJ2-7, the V gene TRBV3-1, with D tentatively TRBD1 (5 bases). V gave up 4 bases and J gave up 2 bases, with 12 bases separating them. The CDR3 totals 14 residues. The germline V gene has CDR1 LGHDT and CDR2 YNNKEL (reference sequence). Here the CDR3 reads CASSPRQLPYEQYF. The CDR3 DNA reads TGTGCCAGCAGCCCCCGACAGCTACCCTACGAGCAGTACTTC.

This clonotype was picked up many times. V usage is TRBV9 and J usage is TRBJ1-2, with 7 nucleotides matching TRBD1. V lost 3 bases to trimming and J lost 3 bases; unmatched junction nucleotides: 11. The CDR3 sequence is 16 residues long. Germline V lookup: CDR1 SGDLS, CDR2 YYNGEE. Written as DNA, the CDR3 is TGTGCCAGCAGCGGATTGATCCGGACAGGATACTATGGCTACACCTTC. Translating gives CASSGLIRTGYYGYTF.

Concerning this clonotype itself: The junction and the germline gene differ at one end; a read error may be behind it. The V and J genes are TRBV7-8 and TRBJ2-1; no clear D gene. The CDR3 extends over 12 amino acids. Germline CDR1 SGHVS, CDR2 FQNEAQ. CDR3: CAGSYSYNEQFF. Here the CDR3 DNA reads TGTGCCGGCAGCTACTCTTACAATGAGCAGTTCTTC.

This clonotype was counted many times. This chain connects TRBV5-5 to TRBJ1-4, with D possibly being TRBD1 (5 bases). Per the germline V gene, CDR1 is SGHKS and CDR2 is YYEKEE (reference sequence). This CDR3 spans 14 amino acids. V was pared by 2 bases and J by 8 bases, with 13 bases between. CDR3 in DNA: TGTGCCAGCAGCTTTACTATAGGGGAGGAAAAACTGTTTTTT. It specifies CASSFTIGEEKLFF.

The chain couples TRBV7-2 to TRBJ2-3, with D possibly being TRBD2 (7 bases). Germline V CDR1 and CDR2: SGHTA, FQGNSA. Trimming removed 6 bases from V and 0 bases from J, with 16 bases in between. The CDR3 consists of 16 residues. CDR3 sequence reads: CASRQDRGASTDTQYF. For the CDR3, the DNA is TGTGCCAGCAGACAAGACCGGGGGGCTAGCACAGATACGCAGTATTTT.

This clonotype was seen only a few times. This chain links TRBV10-3 with TRBJ2-3; tentative D call: TRBD2 (6 bases). Germline lookup yields CDR1 ENHRY and CDR2 SYGVKD. The V end was cut by 8 bases, the J end by 4 bases, with 10 bases between. CDR3 size: 12 residues. The CDR3 region has the DNA TGTGCCATCGGGGACTCGGCAGATACGCAGTATTTT. This gives the protein CAIGDSADTQYF.

J is TRBJ1-2 and V is TRBV20-1, with TRBD1 matching 8 bases. CDR3 length: 15 amino acids. The germline V gene encodes CDR1 DFQATT and CDR2 SNEGSKA (reference sequence). V trimming: 1 base; J trimming: 0 bases; junction bases outside the gene matches: 4. The CDR3 nucleotides are TGCAGTGCTAGAGCCAAGGACAGGGCTAACTATGGCTACACCTTC. This codes for CSARAKDRANYGYTF.

This sequence joins TRBV5-1 and TRBJ2-4; D is unresolved. The J call may be incorrect, as the DNA end agrees better with TRBJ2-7. Germline CDR1 is SGHRS and CDR2 is YFSETQ. This CDR3 contains 13 residues. The CDR3: CASSQLIPYEQYF. DNA for the CDR3: TGCGCCAGCAGCCAGCTGATCCCCTACGAGCAGTACTTC.

This clonotype has ten or more counts. Sequence at one end of the junction differs from germline and may be a read error. CDR3 nucleotides: TGTGCCAGCAGCTTAGACAGCTACGAGCAGTACTTC. Protein sequence: CASSLDSYEQYF. The rearrangement links TRBV12-3 or TRBV12-4 to TRBJ2-7; a weak D match, TRBD1 (5 bases). The CDR3 is 12 residues long.

Ten or more counts support this clonotype. The chain employs TRBV5-6 and TRBJ2-7; 7 bases are shared with TRBD1. The CDR3 has 14 amino acids. The V and J ends lost 3 bases and 4 bases, in that order; junction bases with no gene match: 7. CDR1 is SGHDT and CDR2 is YYEEEE in the germline V gene. The CDR3 region has the DNA TGTGCCAGCAGCTGGGCCGGGACAGATTACGAGCAGTACTTC. The encoded protein is CASSWAGTDYEQYF.

As regards this clonotype: With a much larger clone just one base away, this may be a read error. V gene TRBV10-3 combines with J gene TRBJ2-1, with D tentatively TRBD1 (5 bases). Looked up from germline, CDR1 is ENHRY and CDR2 is SYGVKD. This CDR3 contains 13 residues. The CDR3: CAVSVQGHNEQFF. The CDR3 coding sequence is TGTGCCGTCAGTGTTCAGGGCCACAATGAGCAGTTCTTC.